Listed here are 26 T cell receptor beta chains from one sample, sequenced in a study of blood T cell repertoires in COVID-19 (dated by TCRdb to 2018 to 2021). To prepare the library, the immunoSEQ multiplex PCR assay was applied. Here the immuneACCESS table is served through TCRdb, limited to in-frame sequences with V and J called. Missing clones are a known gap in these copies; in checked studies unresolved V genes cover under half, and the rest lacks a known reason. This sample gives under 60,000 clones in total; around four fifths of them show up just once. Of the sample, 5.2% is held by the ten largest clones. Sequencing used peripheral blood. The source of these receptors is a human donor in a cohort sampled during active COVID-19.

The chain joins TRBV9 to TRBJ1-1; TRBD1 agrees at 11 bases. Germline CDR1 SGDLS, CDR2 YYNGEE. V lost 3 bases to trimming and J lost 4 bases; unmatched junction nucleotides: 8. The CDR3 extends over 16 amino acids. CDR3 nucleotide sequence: TGTGCCAGCAGCGCGGGGACAGGGGGAATGGTCACTGAAGCTTTCTTT. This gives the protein CASSAGTGGMVTEAFF.

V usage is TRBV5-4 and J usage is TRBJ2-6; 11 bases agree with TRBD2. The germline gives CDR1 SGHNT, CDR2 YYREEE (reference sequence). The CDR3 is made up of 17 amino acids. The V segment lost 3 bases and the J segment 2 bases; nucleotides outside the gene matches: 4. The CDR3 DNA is TGTGCCAGCAGCTCACTAGCGGGGGCTGCTGGGGCCAACGTCCTGACTTTC. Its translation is CASSSLAGAAGANVLTF.

The CDR3 DNA sequence: TGTGCCAGCAGTGAAGGAGGTTTAGCGGGGGGCCTCCAAGAGACCCAGTACTTC. It translates to CASSEGGLAGGLQETQYF. The chain has TRBV2 and TRBJ2-5; TRBD2 aligns across 10 bases. CDR3 size: 18 residues. Germline V lookup: CDR1 SNHLY, CDR2 FYNNEI. V gave up 1 base and J gave up 1 base; unmatched junction bases: 9.

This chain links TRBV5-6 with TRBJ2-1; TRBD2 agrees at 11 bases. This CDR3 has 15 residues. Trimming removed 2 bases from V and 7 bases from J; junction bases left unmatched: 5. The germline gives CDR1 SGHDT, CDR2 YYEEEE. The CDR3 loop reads CASSFLLAGGNEQFF. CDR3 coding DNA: TGTGCCAGCAGCTTTCTCCTAGCGGGGGGAAATGAGCAGTTCTTC.

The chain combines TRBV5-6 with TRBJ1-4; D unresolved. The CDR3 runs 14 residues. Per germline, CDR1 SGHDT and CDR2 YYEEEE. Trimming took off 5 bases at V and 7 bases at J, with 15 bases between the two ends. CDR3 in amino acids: CASRKTPSGEKLFF. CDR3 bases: TGTGCCAGCAGGAAGACCCCTTCGGGTGAAAAACTGTTTTTT.

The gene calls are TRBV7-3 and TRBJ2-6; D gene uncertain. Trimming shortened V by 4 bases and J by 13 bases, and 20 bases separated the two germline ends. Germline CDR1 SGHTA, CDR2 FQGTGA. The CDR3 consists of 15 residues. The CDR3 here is CASSSQPPPGGVLTF. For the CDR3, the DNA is TGTGCCAGCAGCTCCCAACCCCCCCCGGGTGGTGTCCTGACTTTC.

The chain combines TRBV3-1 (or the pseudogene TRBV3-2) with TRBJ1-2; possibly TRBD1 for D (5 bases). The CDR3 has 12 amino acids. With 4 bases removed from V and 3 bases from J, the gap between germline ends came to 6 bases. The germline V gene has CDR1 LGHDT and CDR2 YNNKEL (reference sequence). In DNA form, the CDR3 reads TGTGCCAGCAGCCCGGGGGACTATGGCTACACCTTC. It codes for CASSPGDYGYTF.

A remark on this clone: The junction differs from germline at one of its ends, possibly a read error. CDR3 protein: CASSLAPGREQYF. CDR3 DNA sequence: TGTGCTAGCAGCTTAGCGCCAGGCCGCGAGCAGTACTTC. The chain recombines TRBV7-7 with TRBJ2-7; D is perhaps TRBD2 (5 bases). The CDR3 contains 13 residues. Germline V gives CDR1 SSHAT, CDR2 FNYEAQ (reference sequence).

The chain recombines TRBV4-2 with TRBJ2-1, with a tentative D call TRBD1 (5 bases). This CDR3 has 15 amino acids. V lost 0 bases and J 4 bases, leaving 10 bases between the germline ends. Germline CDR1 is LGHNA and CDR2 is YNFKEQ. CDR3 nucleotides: TGTGCCAGCAGCCAAGAAAGACAGTTATACAATGAGCAGTTCTTC. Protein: CASSQERQLYNEQFF.

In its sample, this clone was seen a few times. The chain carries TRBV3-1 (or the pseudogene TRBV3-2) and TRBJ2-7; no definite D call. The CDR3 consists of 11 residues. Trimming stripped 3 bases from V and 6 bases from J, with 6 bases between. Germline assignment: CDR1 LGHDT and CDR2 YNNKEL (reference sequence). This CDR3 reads CASSHFREQYF. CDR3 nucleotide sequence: TGTGCCAGCAGCCACTTCCGCGAGCAGTACTTC.

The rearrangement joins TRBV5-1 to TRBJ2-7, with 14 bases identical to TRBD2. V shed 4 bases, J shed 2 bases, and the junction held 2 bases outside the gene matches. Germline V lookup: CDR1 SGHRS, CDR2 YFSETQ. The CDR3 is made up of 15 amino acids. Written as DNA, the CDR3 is TGCGCCAGCAGCCTGACTAGCGGGGGGGCCTACGAGCAGTACTTC. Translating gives CASSLTSGGAYEQYF.

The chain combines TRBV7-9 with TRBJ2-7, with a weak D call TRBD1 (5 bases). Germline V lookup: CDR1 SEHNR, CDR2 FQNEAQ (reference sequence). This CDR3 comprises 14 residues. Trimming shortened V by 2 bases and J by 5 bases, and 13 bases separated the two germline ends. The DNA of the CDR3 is TGTGCCAGCAGCTTAACAGGCAGGGTGCACGAGCAGTACTTC. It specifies CASSLTGRVHEQYF. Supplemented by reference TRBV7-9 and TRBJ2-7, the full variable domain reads DTGVSQNPRHKITKRGQNVTFRCDPISEHNRLYWYRQTLGQGPEFLTYFQNEAQLEKSRLLSDRFSAERPKGSFSTLEIQRTEQGDSAMYLCASSLTGRVHEQYFGPGTRLTVT.

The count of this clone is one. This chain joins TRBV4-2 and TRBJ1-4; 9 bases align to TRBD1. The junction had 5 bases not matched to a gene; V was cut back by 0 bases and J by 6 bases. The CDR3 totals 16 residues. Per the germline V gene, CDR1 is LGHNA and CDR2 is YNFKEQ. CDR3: CASSQEQGAVDEKLFF. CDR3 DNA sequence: TGTGCCAGCAGCCAAGAACAGGGGGCAGTGGATGAAAAACTGTTTTTT.

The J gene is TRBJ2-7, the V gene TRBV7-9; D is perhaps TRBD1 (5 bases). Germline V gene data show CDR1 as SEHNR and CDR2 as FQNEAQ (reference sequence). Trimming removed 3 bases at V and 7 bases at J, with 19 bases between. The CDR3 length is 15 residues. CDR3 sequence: CASSLPYRTSGEQYF. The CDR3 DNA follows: TGTGCCAGCAGCTTGCCGTACAGGACCTCTGGGGAGCAGTACTTC.

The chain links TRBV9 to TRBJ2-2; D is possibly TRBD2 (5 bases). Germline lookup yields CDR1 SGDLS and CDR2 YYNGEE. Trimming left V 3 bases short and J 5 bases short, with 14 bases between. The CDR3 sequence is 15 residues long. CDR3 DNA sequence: TGTGCCAGCAGCGGTGAGGGCAGATTTACCGGGGAGCTGTTTTTT. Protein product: CASSGEGRFTGELFF.

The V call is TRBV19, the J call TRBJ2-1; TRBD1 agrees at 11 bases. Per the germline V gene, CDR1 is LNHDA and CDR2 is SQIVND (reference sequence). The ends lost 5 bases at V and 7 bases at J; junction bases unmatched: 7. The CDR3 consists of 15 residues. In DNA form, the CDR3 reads TGTGCCAGTAGTCTCCGGACAGGGGGCTCGAATGAGCAGTTCTTC. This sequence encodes CASSLRTGGSNEQFF.

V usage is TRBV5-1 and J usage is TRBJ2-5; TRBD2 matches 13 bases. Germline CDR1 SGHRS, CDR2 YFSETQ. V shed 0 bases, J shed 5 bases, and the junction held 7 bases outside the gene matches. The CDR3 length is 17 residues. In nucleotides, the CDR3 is TGCGCCAGCAGCTTGGCAGGGACTAGCGGGGATCGGGAGACCCAGTACTTC. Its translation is CASSLAGTSGDRETQYF.

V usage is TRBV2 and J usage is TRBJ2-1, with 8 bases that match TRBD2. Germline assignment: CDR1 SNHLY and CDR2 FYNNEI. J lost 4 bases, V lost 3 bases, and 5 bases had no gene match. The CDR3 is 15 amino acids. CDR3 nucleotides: TGTGCCAGCAGTGAGTCCAGCGGGGGATACAATGAGCAGTTCTTC. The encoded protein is CASSESSGGYNEQFF.

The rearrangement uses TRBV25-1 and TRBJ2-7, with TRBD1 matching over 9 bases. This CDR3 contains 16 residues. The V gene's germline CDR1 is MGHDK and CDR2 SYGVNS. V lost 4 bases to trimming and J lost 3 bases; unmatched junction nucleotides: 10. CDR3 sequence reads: CASSAGTGNVNYEQYF. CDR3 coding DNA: TGTGCCAGCAGTGCCGGGACAGGGAACGTTAACTACGAGCAGTACTTC.

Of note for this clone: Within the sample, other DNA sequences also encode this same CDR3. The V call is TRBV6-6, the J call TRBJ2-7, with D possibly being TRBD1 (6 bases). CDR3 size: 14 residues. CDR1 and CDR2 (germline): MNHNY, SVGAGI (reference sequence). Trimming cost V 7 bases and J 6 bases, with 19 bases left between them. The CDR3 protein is CASNPGHYEGEQYF. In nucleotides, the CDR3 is TGTGCCAGCAACCCGGGACACTACGAAGGCGAGCAGTACTTC.

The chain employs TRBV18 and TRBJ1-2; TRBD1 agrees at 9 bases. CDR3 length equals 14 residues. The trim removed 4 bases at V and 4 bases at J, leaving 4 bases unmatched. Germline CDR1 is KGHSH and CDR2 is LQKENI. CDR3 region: CASSLQGAIYGYTF. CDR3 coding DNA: TGTGCCAGCTCACTACAGGGGGCAATCTATGGCTACACCTTC.

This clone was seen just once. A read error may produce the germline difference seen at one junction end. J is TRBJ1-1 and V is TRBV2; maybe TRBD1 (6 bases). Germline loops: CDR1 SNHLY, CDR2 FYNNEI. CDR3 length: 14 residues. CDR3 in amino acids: CASSEGQTNTEAFF. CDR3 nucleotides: TGTGCCAGCAGCGAAGGACAGACTAACACTGAAGCTTTCTTT. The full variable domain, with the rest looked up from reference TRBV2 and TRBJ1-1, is EPEVTQTPSHQVTQMGQEVILRCVPISNHLYFYWYRQILGQKVEFLVSFYNNEISEKSEIFDDQFSVERPDGSNFTLKIRSTKLEDSAMYFCASSEGQTNTEAFFGQGTRLTVV.

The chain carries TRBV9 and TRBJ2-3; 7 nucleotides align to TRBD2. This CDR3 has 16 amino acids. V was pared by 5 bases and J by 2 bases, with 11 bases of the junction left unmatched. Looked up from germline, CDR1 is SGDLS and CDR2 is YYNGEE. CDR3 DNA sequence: TGTGCCAGCAGAGGTCTGGCGGGGGAGACCACAGATACGCAGTATTTT. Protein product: CASRGLAGETTDTQYF.

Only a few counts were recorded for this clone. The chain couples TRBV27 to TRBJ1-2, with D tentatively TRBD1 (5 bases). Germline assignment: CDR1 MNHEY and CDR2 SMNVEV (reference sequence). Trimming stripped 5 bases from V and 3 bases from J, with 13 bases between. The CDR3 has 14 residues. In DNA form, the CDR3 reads TGTGCCAGCAGTCCCAAGCAGGGTTACTATGGCTACACCTTC. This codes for CASSPKQGYYGYTF.

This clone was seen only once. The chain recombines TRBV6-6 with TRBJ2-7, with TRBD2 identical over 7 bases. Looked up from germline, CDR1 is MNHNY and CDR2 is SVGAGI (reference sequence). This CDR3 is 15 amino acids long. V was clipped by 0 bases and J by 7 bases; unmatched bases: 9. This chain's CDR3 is CASSYSVARGGEQYF. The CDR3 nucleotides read TGTGCCAGCAGTTACTCCGTCGCTAGGGGAGGGGAGCAGTACTTC.

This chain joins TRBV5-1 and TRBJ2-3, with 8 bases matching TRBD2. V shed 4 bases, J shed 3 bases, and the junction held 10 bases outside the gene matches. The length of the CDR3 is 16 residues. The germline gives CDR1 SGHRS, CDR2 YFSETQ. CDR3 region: CASSPGGRGRTDTQYF. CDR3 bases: TGCGCCAGCAGCCCGGGAGGGAGGGGTCGAACAGATACGCAGTATTTT.